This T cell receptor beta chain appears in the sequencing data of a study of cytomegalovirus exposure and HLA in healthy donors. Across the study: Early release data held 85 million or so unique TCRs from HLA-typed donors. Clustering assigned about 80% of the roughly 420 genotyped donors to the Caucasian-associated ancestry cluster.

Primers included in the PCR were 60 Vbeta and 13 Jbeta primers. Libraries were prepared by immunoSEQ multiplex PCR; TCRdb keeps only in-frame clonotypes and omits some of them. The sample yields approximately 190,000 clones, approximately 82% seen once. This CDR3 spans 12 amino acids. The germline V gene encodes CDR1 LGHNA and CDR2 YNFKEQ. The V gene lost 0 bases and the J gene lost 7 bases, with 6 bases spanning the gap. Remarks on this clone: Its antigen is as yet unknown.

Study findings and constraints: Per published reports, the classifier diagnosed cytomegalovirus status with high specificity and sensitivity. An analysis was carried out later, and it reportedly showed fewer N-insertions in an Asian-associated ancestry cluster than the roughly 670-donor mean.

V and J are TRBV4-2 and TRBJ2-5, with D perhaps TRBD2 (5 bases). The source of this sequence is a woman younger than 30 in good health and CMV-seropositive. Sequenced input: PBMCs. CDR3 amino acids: CASSQEGRTQYF. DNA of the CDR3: TGTGCCAGCAGCCAAGAAGGGAGGACCCAGTACTTC.